The sequence of this TCR beta chain was determined in a study of cytomegalovirus exposure and HLA in healthy donors. Study-wide findings and caveats: Three chains linked to CMV were shown in vitro to be specific for CMV antigens. For most subjects, TCR beta sequences were reported to predict HLA-A and HLA-B alleles with accuracy.

The table lists this clone with a count of one. The antigen is undetermined. In germline, CDR1 is SGHTA, CDR2 FQGNSA. V dropped 4 bases and J dropped 9; count of bases not matched to a gene: 4. CDR3 length: 14 amino acids. PCR employed 60 Vbeta and 13 Jbeta primers. The data were produced by immunoSEQ multiplex PCR, yet TCRdb's version contains in-frame clones alone and is incomplete. The sample lists about 160,000 clones, about 80% occurring once. The genes are TRBV7-2 and TRBJ1-5; TRBD1 matches 12 bases. The sample comprised PBMCs. The clonotype comes from a man younger than 45 in good health and CMV-seropositive. The CDR3 DNA reads as TGTGCCAGCAGCTGGGGACAGGGGGCGAGGCCCCAGCATTTT. Protein sequence: CASSWGQGARPQHF.